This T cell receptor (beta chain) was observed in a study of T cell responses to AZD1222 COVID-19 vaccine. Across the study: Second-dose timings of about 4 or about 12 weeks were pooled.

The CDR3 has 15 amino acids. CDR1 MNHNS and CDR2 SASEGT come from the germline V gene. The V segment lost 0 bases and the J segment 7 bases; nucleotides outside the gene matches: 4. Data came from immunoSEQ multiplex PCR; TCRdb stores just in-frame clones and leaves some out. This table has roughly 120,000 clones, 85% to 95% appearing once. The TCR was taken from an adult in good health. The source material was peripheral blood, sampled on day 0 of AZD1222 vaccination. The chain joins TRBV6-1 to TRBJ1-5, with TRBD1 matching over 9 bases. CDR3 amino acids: CASSEAGTGNQPQHF. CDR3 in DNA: TGTGCCAGCAGTGAAGCAGGGACAGGGAACCAGCCCCAGCATTTT.